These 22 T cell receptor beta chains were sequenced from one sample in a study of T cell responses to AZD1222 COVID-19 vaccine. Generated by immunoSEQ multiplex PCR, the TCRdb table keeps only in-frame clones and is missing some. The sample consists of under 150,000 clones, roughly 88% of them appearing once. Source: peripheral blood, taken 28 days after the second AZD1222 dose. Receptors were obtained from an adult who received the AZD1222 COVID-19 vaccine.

The CDR3 DNA reads as TGTGCCAGCAGCTTAGGAGGGACATCGCCACAGCCCCAGCATTTT. Protein: CASSLGGTSPQPQHF. V gene TRBV7-2 combines with J gene TRBJ1-5, with D perhaps TRBD1 (6 bases). V shed 1 base and J shed 7 bases, with 14 bases lying between them. The CDR3 has 15 amino acids. Germline CDR1 reads SGHTA; CDR2 reads FQGNSA.

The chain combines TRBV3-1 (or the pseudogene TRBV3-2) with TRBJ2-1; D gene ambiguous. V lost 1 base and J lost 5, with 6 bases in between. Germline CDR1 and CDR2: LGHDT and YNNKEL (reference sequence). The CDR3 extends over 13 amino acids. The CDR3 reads CASSQGANNEQFF. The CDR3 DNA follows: TGTGCCAGCAGCCAAGGGGCCAACAATGAGCAGTTCTTC.

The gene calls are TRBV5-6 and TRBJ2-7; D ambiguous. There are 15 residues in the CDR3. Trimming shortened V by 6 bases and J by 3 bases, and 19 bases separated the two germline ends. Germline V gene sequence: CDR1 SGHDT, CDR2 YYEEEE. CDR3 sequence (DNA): TGTGCCAGCACCGAGAGAAGTCGGAAGGTCTACGAGCAGTACTTC. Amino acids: CASTERSRKVYEQYF.

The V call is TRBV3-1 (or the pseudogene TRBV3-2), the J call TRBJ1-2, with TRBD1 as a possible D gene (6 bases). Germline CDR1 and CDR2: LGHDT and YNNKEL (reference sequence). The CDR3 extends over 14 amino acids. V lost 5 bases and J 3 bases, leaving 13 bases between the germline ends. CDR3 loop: CASSYRTADYGYTF. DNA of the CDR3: TGTGCCAGCAGCTATAGGACAGCCGACTATGGCTACACCTTC.

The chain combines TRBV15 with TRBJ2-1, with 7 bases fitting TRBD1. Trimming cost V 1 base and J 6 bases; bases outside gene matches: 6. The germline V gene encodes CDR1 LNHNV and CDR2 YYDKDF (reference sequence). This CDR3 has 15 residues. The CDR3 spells CATSRGGGTINEQFF. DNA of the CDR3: TGTGCCACCAGCAGAGGAGGGGGCACTATCAATGAGCAGTTCTTC.

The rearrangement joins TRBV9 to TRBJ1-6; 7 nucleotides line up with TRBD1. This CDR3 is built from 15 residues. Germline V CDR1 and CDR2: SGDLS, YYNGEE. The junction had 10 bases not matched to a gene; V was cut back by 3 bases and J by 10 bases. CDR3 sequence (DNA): TGTGCCAGCAGCGCAAATCCAGGGGGATTATCACCCCTCCACTTT. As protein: CASSANPGGLSPLHF.

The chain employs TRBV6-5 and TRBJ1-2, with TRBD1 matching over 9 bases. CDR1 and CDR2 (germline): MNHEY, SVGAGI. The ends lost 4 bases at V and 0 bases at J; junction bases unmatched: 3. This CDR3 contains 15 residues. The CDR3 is CASSWDRAANYGYTF. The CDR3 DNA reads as TGTGCCAGCAGTTGGGACAGGGCAGCTAACTATGGCTACACCTTC.

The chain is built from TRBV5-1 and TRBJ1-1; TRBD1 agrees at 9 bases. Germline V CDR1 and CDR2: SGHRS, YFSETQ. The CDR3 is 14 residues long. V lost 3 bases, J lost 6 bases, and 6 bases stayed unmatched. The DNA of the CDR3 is TGCGCCAGCAGCTCCGGGACAGGGAGGGCTGAAGCTTTCTTT. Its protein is CASSSGTGRAEAFF.

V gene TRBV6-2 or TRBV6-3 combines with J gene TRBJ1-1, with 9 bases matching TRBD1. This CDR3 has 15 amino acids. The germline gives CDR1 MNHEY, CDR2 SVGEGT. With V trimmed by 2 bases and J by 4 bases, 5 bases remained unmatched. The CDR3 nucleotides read TGTGCCAGCAGTTACCGGGACAGGGAGACCACTGAAGCTTTCTTT. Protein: CASSYRDRETTEAFF.

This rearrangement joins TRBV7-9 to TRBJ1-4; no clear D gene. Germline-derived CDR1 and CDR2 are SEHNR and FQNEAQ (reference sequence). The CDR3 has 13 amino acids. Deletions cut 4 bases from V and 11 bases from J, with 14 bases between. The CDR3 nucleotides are TGTGCCAGCAGCTCGGGTTGGTCGTGGAAACTGTTTTTT. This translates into CASSSGWSWKLFF. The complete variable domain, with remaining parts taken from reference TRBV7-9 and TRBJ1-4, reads DTGVSQNPRHKITKRGQNVTFRCDPISEHNRLYWYRQTLGQGPEFLTYFQNEAQLEKSRLLSDRFSAERPKGSFSTLEIQRTEQGDSAMYLCASSSGWSWKLFFGSGTQLSVL.

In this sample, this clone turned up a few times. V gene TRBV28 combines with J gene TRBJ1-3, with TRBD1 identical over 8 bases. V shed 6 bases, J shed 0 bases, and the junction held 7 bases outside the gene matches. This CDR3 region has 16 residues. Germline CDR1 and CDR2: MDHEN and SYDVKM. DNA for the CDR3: TGTGCCAGCAGCTCGACAGGGGAGGGCTCTGGAAACACCATATATTTT. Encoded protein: CASSSTGEGSGNTIYF.

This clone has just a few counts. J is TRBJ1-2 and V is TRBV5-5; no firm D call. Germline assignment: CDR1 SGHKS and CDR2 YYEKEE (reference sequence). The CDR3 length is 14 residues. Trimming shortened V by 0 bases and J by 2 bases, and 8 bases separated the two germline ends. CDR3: CASSLEALNYGYTF. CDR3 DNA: TGTGCCAGCAGCTTGGAAGCACTGAACTATGGCTACACCTTC.

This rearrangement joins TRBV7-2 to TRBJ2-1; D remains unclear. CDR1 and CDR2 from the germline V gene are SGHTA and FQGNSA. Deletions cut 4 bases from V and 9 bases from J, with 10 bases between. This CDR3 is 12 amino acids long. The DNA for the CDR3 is TGTGCCAGCAGCTCCCCCGGTCGTGAGCAGTTCTTC. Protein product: CASSSPGREQFF. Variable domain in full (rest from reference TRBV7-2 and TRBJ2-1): GAGVSQSPSNKVTEKGKDVELRCDPISGHTALYWYRQSLGQGLEFLIYFQGNSAPDKSGLPSDRFSAERTGGSVSTLTIQRTQQEDSAVYLCASSSPGREQFFGPGTRLTVL.

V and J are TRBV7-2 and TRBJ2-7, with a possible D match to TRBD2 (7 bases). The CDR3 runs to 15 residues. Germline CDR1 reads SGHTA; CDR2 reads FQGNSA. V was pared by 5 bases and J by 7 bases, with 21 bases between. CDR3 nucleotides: TGTGCCAGCAGCAAAGAGGGGCGGGGGCGTGGGGAGCAGTACTTC. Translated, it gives CASSKEGRGRGEQYF.

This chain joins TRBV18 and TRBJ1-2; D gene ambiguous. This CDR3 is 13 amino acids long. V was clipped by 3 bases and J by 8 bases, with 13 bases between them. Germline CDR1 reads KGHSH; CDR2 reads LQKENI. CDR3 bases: TGTGCCAGCTCACCTTTACCGGTAGGCGGCTACACCTTC. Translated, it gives CASSPLPVGGYTF. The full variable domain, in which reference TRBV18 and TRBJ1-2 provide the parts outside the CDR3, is NAGVMQNPRHLVRRRGQEARLRCSPMKGHSHVYWYRQLPEEGLKFMVYLQKENIIDESGMPKERFSAEFPKEGPSILRIQQVVRGDSAAYFCASSPLPVGGYTFGSGTRLTVV.

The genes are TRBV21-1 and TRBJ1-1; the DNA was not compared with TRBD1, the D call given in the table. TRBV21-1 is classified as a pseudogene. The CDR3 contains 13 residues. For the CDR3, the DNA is TGTGCCAGCAGCTTCCGGGACATAACTGAAGCTTTCTTT. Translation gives CASSFRDITEAFF.

The DNA for the CDR3 is TGTGCCAGCAGCCCGCAACCAGGGAACACTGAAGCTTTCTTT. It yields the protein CASSPQPGNTEAFF. The V and J genes are TRBV11-2 and TRBJ1-1, with D unclear. Trimming removed 5 bases at V and 1 base at J, with 11 bases between. Germline V CDR1 and CDR2: SGHAT, FQNNGV. CDR3 length equals 14 residues. Full variable domain (outside the CDR3, taken from reference TRBV11-2 and TRBJ1-1): EAGVAQSPRYKIIEKRQSVAFWCNPISGHATLYWYQQILGQGPKLLIQFQNNGVVDDSQLPKDRFSAERLKGVDSTLKIQPAKLEDSAVYLCASSPQPGNTEAFFGQGTRLTVV.

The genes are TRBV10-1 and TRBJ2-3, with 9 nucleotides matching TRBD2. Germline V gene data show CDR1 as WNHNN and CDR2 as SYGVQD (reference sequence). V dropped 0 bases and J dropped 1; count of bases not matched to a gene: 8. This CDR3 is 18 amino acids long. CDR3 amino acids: CASSESSGGNIRTDTQYF. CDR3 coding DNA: TGCGCCAGCAGTGAGTCCAGCGGGGGGAATATACGCACAGATACGCAGTATTTT.

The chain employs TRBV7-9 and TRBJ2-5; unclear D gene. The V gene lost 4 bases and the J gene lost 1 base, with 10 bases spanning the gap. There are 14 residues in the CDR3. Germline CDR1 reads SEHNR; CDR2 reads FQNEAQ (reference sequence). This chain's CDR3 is CASSSRTVQETQYF. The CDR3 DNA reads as TGTGCCAGCAGCTCCCGGACGGTCCAAGAGACCCAGTACTTC.

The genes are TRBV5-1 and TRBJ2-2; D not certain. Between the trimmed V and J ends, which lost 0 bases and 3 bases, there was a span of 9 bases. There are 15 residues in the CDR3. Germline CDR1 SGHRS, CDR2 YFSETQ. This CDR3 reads CASSLVLADTGELFF. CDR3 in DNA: TGCGCCAGCAGCTTGGTTCTGGCGGACACCGGGGAGCTGTTTTTT.

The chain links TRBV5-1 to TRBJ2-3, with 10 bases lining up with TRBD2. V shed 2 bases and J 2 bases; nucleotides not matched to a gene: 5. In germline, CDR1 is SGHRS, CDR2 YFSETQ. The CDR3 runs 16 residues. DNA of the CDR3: TGCGCCAGCAGCTTACCTCTAGCGGGGGCCACAGATACGCAGTATTTT. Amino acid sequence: CASSLPLAGATDTQYF.

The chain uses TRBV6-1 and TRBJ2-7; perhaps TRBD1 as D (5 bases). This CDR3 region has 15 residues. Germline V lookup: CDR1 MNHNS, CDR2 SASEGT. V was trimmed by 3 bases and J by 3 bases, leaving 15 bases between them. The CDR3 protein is CASSERQGRNYEQYF. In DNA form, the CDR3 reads TGTGCCAGCAGTGAGCGGCAGGGTCGGAACTACGAGCAGTACTTC.